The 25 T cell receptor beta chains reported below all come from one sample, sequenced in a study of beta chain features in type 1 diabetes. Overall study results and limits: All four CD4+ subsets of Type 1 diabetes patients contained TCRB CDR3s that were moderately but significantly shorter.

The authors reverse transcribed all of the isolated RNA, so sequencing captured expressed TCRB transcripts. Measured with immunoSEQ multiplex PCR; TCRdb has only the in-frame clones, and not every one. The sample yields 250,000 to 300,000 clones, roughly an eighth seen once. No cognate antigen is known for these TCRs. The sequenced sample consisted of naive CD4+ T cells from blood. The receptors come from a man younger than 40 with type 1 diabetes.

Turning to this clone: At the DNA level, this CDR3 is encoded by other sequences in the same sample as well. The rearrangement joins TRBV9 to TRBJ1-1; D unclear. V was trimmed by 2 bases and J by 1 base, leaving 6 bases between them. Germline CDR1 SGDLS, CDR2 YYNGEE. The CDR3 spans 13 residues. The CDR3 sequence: CASSVTANTEAFF. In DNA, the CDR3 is TGTGCCAGCAGCGTCACAGCGAACACTGAAGCTTTCTTT. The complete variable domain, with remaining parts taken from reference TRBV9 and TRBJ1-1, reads DSGVTQTPKHLITATGQRVTLRCSPRSGDLSVYWYQQSLDQGLQFLIQYYNGEERAKGNILERFSAQQFPDLHSELNLSSLELGDSALYFCASSVTANTEAFFGQGTRLTVV.

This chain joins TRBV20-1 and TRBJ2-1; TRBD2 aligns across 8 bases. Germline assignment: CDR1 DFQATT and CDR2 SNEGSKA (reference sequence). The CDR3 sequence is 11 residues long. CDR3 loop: CRGTSGNEQFF. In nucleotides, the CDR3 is TGCAGAGGAACTAGCGGCAATGAGCAGTTCTTC.

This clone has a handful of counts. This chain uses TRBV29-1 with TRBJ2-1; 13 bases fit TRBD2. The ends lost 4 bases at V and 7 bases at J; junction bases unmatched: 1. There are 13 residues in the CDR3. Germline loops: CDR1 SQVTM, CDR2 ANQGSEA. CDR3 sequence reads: CSVVTSGRNEQFF. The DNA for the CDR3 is TGCAGCGTTGTGACTAGCGGGAGGAATGAGCAGTTCTTC.

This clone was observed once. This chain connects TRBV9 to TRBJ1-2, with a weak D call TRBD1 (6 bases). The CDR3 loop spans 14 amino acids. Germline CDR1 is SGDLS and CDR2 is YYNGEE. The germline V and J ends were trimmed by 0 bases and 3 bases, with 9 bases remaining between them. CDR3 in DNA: TGTGCCAGCAGCGTAGAGTCAGGGGACTATGGCTACACCTTC. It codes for CASSVESGDYGYTF.

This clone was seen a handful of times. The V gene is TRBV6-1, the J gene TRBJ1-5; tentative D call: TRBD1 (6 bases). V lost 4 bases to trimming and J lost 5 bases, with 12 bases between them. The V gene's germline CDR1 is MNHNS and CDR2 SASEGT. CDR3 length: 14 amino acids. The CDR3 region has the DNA TGTGCCAGCAGTGGAGCCAGGGGCGATCAGCCCCAGCATTTT. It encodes CASSGARGDQPQHF.

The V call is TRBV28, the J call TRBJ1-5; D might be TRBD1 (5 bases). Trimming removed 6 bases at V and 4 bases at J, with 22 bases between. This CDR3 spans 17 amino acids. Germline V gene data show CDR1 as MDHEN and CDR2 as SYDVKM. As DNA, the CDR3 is TGTGCCAGCAGGCTTTCAGGGTCCTTTGGGCCAAATCAGCCCCAGCATTTT. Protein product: CASRLSGSFGPNQPQHF.

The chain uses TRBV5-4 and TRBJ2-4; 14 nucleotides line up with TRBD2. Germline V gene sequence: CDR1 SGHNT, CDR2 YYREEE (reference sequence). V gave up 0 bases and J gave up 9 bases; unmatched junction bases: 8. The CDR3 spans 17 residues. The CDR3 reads CASSLAGTSGSFGIQYF. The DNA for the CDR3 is TGTGCCAGCAGCTTGGCCGGGACTAGCGGGAGCTTTGGCATTCAGTACTTC.

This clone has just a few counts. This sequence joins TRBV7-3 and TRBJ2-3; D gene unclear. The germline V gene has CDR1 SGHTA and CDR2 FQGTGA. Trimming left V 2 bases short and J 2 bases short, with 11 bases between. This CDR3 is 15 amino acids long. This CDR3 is CASSLQAQNTDTQYF. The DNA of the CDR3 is TGTGCCAGCAGCTTACAGGCGCAAAACACAGATACGCAGTATTTT.

DNA of the CDR3: TGCGCCAGCAGCCCCGTAGGGGACAAGTCCTACGAGCAGTACTTC. Its translation: CASSPVGDKSYEQYF. The V and J genes are TRBV4-3 and TRBJ2-7; perhaps TRBD1 as D (6 bases). The CDR3 is made up of 15 amino acids. Trimming removed 4 bases from V and 1 base from J, with 14 bases in between. Germline CDR1 LGHNA, CDR2 YSLEER.

The CDR3 DNA sequence: TGTGCCAGTAGTCCCCTGGGGCGGAGCTCCTACAATGAGCAGTTCTTC. Translated: CASSPLGRSSYNEQFF. The chain recombines TRBV19 with TRBJ2-1; maybe TRBD1 (5 bases). CDR3 length: 16 residues. The V end was cut by 5 bases, the J end by 0 bases, with 14 bases between. The germline V gene has CDR1 LNHDA and CDR2 SQIVND (reference sequence).

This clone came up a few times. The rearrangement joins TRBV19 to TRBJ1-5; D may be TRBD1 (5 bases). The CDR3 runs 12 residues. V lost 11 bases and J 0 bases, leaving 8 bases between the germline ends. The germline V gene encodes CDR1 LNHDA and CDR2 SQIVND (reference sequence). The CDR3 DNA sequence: TGTGCCGTGGGGGGTAGCAATCAGCCCCAGCATTTT. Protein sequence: CAVGGSNQPQHF.

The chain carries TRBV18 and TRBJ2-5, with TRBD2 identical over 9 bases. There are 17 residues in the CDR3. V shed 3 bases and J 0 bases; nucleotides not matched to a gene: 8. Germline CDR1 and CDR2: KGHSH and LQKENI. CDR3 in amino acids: CASSPTSGNSYQETQYF. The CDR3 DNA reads TGTGCCAGCTCACCGACTAGCGGCAACTCGTACCAAGAGACCCAGTACTTC.

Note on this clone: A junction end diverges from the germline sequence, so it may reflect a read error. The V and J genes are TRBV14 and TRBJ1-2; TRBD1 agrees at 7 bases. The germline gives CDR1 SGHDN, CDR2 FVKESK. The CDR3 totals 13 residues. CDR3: CASSKDRDYGYTF. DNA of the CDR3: TGTGCCAGCAGCAAAGACAGGGACTATGGCTACACCTTC.

This CDR3 reads CASRNRVPDEQYF. The CDR3 coding sequence is TGTGCCAGTAGAAACAGGGTACCGGACGAGCAGTACTTC. This chain links TRBV19 with TRBJ2-7; weak D call: TRBD1 (6 bases). V shed 6 bases and J shed 5 bases, with 14 bases lying between them. CDR1 and CDR2 (germline): LNHDA, SQIVND (reference sequence). CDR3 length: 13 amino acids.

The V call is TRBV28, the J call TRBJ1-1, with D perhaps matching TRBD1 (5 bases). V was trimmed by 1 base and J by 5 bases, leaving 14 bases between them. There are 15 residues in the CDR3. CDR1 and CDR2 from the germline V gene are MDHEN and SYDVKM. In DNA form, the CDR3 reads TGTGCCAGCAGTTTATCCAGCCGAAGGGGTACTGAAGCTTTCTTT. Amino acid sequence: CASSLSSRRGTEAFF.

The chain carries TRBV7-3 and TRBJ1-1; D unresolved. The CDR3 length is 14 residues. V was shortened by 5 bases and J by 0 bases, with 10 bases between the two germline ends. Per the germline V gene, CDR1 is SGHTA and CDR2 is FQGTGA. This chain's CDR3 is CASSPGLLNTEAFF. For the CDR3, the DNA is TGTGCCAGCAGCCCAGGACTCTTGAACACTGAAGCTTTCTTT. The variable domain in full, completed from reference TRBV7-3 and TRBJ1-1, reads GAGVSQTPSNKVTEKGKYVELRCDPISGHTALYWYRQSLGQGPEFLIYFQGTGAADDSGLPNDRFFAVRPEGSVSTLKIQRTERGDSAVYLCASSPGLLNTEAFFGQGTRLTVV.

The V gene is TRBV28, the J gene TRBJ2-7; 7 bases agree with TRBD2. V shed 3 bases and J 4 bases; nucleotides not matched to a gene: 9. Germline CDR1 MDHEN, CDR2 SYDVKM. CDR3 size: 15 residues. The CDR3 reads CASSFFSGGLYEQYF. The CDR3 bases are TGTGCCAGCAGTTTTTTTTCGGGGGGTTTGTACGAGCAGTACTTC. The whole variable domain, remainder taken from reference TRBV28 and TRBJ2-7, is DVKVTQSSRYLVKRTGEKVFLECVQDMDHENMFWYRQDPGLGLRLIYFSYDVKMKEKGDIPEGYSVSREKKERFSLILESASTNQTSMYLCASSFFSGGLYEQYFGPGTRLTVT.

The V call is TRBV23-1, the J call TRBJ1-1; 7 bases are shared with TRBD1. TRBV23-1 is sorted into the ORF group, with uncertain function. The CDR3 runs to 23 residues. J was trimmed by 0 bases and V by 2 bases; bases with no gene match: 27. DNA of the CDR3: TGCGCCAGCAGTCAAATCCTAAAGCGACAGGGAGAGAGTGACCGATACATGAACACTGAAGCTTTCTTT. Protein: CASSQILKRQGESDRYMNTEAFF.

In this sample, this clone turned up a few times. This CDR3 is CASSQDTLVGRSEQFF. The CDR3 DNA is TGTGCCAGCAGCCAAGACACGCTAGTTGGAAGAAGTGAGCAGTTCTTC. This rearrangement joins TRBV4-2 to TRBJ2-1, with no clear D. The germline V and J ends were trimmed by 0 bases and 9 bases, with 18 bases remaining between them. The CDR3 is 16 residues long. Germline V lookup: CDR1 LGHNA, CDR2 YNFKEQ.

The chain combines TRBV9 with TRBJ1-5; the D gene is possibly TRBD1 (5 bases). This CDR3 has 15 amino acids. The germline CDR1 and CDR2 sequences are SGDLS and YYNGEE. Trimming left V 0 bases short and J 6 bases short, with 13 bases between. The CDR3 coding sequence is TGTGCCAGCAGCGTAGGTGGCAGGGTGGGTCAGCCCCAGCATTTT. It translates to CASSVGGRVGQPQHF.

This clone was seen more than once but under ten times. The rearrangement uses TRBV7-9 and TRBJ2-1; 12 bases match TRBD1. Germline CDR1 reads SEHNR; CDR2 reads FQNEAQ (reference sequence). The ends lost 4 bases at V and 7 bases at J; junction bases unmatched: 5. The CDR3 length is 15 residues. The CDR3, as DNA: TGTGCCAGCAGCTACCGGGACAGGGGGCTGAATGAGCAGTTCTTC. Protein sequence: CASSYRDRGLNEQFF.

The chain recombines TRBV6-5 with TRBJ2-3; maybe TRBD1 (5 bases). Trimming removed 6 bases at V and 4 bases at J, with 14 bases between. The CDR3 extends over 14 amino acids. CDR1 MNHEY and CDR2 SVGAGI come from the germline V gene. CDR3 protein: CASRPQGAADTQYF. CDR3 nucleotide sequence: TGTGCCAGCAGACCGCAAGGGGCCGCAGATACGCAGTATTTT.

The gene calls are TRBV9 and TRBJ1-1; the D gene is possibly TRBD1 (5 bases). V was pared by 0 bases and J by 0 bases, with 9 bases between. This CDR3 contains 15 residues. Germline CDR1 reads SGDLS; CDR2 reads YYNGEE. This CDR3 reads CASSVAGGVNTEAFF. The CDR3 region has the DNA TGTGCCAGCAGCGTAGCTGGGGGGGTGAACACTGAAGCTTTCTTT.

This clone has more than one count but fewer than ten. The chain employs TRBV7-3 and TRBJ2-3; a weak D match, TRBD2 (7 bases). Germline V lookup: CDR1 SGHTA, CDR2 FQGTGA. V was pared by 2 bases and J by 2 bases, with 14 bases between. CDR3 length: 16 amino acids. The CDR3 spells CASSLGQGTTTDTQYF. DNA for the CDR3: TGTGCCAGCAGCTTAGGTCAGGGGACTACCACAGATACGCAGTATTTT.

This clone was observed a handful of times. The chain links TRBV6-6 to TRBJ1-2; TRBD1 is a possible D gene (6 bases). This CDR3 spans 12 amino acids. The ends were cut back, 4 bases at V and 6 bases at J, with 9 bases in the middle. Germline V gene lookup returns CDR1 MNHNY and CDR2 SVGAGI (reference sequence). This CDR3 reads CASSSTGNGYTF. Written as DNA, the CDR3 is TGTGCCAGCAGTTCTACAGGGAATGGCTACACCTTC.